The clone carrying this TCR beta chain has just one count. CDR1 ENHRY and CDR2 SYGVKD come from the germline V gene. The CDR3 sequence is 15 residues long. With 0 bases removed from V and 1 base from J, the gap between germline ends came to 9 bases. This sample was included in a study of blood T cell repertoires in COVID-19. Sequencing used immunoSEQ multiplex PCR; TCRdb keeps in-frame clones, though not all of them. The table shows about 270,000 clones, with roughly 85% occurring only once. The chain employs TRBV10-3 and TRBJ1-1; D remains unclear. The sequencing sample was made of PBMCs or T cells enriched from blood (not recorded which). The receptor's source is a woman in her forties or fifties with acute COVID-19. CDR3 loop: CAISESEEPNTEAFF. The CDR3 DNA follows: TGTGCCATCAGTGAGTCGGAGGAGCCGAACACTGAAGCTTTCTTT.